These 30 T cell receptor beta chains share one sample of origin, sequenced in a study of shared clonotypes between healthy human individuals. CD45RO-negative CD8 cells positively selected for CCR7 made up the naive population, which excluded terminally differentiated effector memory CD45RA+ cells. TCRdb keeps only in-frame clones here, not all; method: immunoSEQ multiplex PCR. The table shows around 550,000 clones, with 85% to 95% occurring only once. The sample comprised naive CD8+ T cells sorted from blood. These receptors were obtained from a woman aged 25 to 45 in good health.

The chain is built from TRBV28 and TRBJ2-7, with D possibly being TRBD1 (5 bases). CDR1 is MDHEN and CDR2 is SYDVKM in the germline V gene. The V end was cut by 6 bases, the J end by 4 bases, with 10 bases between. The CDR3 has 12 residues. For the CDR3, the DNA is TGTGCCAGCAGCCGCAGGGAATACGAGCAGTACTTC. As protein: CASSRREYEQYF.

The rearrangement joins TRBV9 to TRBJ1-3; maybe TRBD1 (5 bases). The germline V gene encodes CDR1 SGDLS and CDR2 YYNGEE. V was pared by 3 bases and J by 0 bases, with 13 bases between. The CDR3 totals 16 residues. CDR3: CASSGTGTDSGNTIYF. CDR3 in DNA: TGTGCCAGCAGCGGCACCGGGACGGACTCTGGAAACACCATATATTTT.

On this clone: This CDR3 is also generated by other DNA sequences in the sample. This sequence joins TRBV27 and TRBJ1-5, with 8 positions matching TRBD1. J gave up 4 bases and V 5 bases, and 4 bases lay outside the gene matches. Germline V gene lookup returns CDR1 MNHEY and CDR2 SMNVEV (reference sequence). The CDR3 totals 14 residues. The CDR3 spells CASSIRQGNQPQHF. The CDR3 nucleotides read TGTGCCAGCAGTATCCGACAGGGGAATCAGCCCCAGCATTTT.

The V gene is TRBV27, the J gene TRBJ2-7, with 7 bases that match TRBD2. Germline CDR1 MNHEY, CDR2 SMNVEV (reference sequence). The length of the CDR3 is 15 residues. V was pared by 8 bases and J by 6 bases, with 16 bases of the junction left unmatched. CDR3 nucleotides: TGTGCCAGCGGTGGTGGTGTGCGGGAGTCACTCGAGCAGTACTTC. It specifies CASGGGVRESLEQYF.

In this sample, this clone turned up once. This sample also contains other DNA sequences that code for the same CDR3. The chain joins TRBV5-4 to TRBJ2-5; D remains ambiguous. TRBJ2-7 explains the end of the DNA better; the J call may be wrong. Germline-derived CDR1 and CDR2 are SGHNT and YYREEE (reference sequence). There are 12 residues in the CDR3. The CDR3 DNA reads TGTGCCAGCAGCTTGGGAGTTTACGAGCAGTACTTC. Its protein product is CASSLGVYEQYF.

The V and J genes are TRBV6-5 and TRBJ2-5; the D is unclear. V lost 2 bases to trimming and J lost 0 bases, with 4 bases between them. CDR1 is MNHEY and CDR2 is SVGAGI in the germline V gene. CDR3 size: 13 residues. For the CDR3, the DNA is TGTGCCAGCAGTTACGGAAACCAAGAGACCCAGTACTTC. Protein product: CASSYGNQETQYF.

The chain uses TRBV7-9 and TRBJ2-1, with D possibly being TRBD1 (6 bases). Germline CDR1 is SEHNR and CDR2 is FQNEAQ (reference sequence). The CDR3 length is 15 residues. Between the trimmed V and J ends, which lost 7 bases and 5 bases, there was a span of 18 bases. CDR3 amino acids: CASTVLGAKDNEQFF. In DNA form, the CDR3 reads TGTGCCAGCACCGTACTGGGGGCGAAAGACAATGAGCAGTTCTTC.

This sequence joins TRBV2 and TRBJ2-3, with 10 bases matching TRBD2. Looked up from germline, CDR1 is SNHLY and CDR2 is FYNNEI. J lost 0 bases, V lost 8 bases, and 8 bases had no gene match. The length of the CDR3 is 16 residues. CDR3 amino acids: CASGTSGNVSTDTQYF. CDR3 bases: TGTGCCAGCGGAACTAGCGGGAATGTTAGCACAGATACGCAGTATTTT.

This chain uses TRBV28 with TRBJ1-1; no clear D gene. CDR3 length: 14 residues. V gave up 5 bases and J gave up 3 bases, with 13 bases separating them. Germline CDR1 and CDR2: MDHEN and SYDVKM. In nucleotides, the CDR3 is TGTGCCAGCAGTCACGTAAATATGGACACTGAAGCTTTCTTT. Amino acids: CASSHVNMDTEAFF. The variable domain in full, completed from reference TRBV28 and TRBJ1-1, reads DVKVTQSSRYLVKRTGEKVFLECVQDMDHENMFWYRQDPGLGLRLIYFSYDVKMKEKGDIPEGYSVSREKKERFSLILESASTNQTSMYLCASSHVNMDTEAFFGQGTRLTVV.

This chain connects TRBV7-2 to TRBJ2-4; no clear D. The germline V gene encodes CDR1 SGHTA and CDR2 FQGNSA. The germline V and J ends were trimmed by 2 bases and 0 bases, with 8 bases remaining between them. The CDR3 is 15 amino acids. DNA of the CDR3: TGTGCCAGCAGCTTATTGGCAGTAGCCAAAAACATTCAGTACTTC. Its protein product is CASSLLAVAKNIQYF.

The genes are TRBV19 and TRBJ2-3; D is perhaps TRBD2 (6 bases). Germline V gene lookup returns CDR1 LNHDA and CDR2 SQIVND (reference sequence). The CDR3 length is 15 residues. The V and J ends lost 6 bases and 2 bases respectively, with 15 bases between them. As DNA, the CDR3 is TGTGCCAGTAGCCTGGGACTGTTCTTCACAGATACGCAGTATTTT. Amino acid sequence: CASSLGLFFTDTQYF.

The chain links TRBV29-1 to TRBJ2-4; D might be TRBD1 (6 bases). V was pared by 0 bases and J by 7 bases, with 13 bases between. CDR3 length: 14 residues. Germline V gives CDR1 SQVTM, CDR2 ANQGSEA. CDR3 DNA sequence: TGCAGCGTTGAAGAGGGACACCAGGGTAACATTCAGTACTTC. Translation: CSVEEGHQGNIQYF.

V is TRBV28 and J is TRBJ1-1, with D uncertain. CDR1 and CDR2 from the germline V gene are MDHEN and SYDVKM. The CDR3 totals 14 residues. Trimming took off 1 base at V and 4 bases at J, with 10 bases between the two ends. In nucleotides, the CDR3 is TGTGCCAGCAGTTTATATCCGAGTAGCACTGAAGCTTTCTTT. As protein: CASSLYPSSTEAFF.

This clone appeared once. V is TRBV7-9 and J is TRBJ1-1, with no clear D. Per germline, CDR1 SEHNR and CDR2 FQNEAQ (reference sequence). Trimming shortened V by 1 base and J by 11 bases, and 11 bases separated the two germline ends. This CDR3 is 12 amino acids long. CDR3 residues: CASSLERTGAFF. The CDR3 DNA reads TGTGCCAGCAGCTTAGAAAGAACTGGTGCTTTCTTT.

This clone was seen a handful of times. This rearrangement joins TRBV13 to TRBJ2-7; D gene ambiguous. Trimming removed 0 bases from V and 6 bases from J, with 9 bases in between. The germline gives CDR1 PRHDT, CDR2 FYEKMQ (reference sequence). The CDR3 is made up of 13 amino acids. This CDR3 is CASSLGSAVEQYF. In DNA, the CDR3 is TGTGCCAGCAGCTTAGGCTCGGCAGTCGAGCAGTACTTC.

Here the CDR3 DNA reads TGTGCCAGCAGTGACGTCAGGGGGGAGCCCCAGCATTTT. Its protein is CASSDVRGEPQHF. The rearrangement links TRBV6-4 to TRBJ1-5; the match to TRBD1 covers 7 bases. The CDR3 length is 13 residues. J lost 8 bases, V lost 2 bases, and 3 bases had no gene match. The germline V gene has CDR1 MRHNA and CDR2 SNTAGT.

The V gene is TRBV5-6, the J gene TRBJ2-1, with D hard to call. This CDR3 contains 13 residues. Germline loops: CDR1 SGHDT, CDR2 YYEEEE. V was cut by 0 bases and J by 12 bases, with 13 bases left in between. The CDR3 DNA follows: TGTGCCAGCAGCTTGGGAACCCCCGCGACGCAGTTCTTC. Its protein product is CASSLGTPATQFF.

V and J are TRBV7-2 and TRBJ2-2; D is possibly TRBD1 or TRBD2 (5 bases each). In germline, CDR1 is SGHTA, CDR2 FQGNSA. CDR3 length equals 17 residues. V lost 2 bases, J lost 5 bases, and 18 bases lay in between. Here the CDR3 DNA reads TGTGCCAGCAGCTTATTTCGGGGCAGGGAAGTTACCGGGGAGCTGTTTTTT. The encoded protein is CASSLFRGREVTGELFF. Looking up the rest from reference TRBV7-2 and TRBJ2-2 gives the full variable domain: GAGVSQSPSNKVTEKGKDVELRCDPISGHTALYWYRQSLGQGLEFLIYFQGNSAPDKSGLPSDRFSAERTGGSVSTLTIQRTQQEDSAVYLCASSLFRGREVTGELFFGEGSRLTVL.

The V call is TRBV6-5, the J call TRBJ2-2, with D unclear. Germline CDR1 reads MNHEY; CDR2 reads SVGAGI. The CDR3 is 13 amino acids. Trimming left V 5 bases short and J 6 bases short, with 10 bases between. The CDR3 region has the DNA TGTGCCAGCAGTACCGTGCCCCCCGGGGAGCTGTTTTTT. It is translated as CASSTVPPGELFF.

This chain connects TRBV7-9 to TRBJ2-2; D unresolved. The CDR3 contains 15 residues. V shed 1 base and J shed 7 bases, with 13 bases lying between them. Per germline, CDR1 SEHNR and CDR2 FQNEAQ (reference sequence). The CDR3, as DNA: TGTGCCAGCAGCTTAGTCTTTGAGGCAATCGGGGAGCTGTTTTTT. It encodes CASSLVFEAIGELFF.

In DNA form, the CDR3 reads TGTGCCAGCAGCTTGGGCGGGTGGAGCTCCTACGAGCAGTACTTC. Translation: CASSLGGWSSYEQYF. The V call is TRBV5-5, the J call TRBJ2-7, with D maybe TRBD2 (5 bases). The V gene lost 0 bases and the J gene lost 0 bases, with 10 bases spanning the gap. CDR1 is SGHKS, CDR2 YYEKEE, per germline (reference sequence). This CDR3 region has 15 residues.

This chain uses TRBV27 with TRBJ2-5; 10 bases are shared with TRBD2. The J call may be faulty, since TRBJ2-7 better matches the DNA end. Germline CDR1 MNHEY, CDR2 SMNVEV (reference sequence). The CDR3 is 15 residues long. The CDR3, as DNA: TGTGCCAGCAGGGTAGCGGGAGGATCGTCCCCCGAGCAGTACTTC. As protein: CASRVAGGSSPEQYF.

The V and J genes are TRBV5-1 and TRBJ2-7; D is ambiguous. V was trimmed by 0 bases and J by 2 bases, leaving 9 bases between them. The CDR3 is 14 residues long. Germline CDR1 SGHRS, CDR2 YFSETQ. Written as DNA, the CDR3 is TGCGCCAGCAGCTTGGTTGACGGCGCCTACGAGCAGTACTTC. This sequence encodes CASSLVDGAYEQYF.

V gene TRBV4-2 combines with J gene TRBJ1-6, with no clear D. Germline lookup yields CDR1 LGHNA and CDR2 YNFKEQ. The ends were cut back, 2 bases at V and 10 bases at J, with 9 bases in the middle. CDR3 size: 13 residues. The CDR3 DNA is TGTGCCAGCAGCCAATGGATCCAGTCACCCCTCCACTTT. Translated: CASSQWIQSPLHF.

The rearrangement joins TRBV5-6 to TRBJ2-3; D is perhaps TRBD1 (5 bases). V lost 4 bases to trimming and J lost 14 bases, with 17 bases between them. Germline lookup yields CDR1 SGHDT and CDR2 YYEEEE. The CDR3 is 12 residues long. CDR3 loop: CASSRQGTPAYF. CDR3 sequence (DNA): TGTGCCAGCAGCCGGCAGGGAACCCCCGCGTATTTT.

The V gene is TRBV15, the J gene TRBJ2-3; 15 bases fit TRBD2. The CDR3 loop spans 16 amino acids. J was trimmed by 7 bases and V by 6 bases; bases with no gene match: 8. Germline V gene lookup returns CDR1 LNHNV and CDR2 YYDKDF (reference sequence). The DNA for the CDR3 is TGTGCCACCAGAGGACTAGCGGGAGGGTTGGTGAATACGCAGTATTTT. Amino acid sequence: CATRGLAGGLVNTQYF.

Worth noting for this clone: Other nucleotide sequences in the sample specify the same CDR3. CDR3 sequence reads: CASSYTDNYGYTF. The CDR3, as DNA: TGTGCCAGCAGTTACACGGATAACTATGGCTACACCTTC. The chain employs TRBV6-5 and TRBJ1-2; D gene uncertain. Trimming removed 2 bases at V and 1 base at J, with 5 bases between. The CDR3 runs to 13 residues. Germline V lookup: CDR1 MNHEY, CDR2 SVGAGI.

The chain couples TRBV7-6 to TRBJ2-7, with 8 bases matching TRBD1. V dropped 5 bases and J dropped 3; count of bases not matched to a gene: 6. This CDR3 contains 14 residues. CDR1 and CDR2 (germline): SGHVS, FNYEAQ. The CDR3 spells CASSLMTGDYEQYF. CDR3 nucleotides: TGTGCCAGCAGCCTAATGACAGGGGACTACGAGCAGTACTTC.

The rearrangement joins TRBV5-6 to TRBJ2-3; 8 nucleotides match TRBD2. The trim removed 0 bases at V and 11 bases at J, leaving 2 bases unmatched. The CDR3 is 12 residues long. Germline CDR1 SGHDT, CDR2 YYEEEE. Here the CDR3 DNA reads TGTGCCAGCAGCTTGGCCCTAGCGGGGCAGTATTTT. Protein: CASSLALAGQYF.

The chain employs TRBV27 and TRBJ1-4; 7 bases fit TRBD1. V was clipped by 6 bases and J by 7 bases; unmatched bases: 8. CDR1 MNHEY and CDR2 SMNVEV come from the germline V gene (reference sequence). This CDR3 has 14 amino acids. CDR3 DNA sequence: TGTGCCAGCAGCCCAACAGGGGTTGCTGAAAAACTGTTTTTT. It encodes CASSPTGVAEKLFF.